A selection of T cell receptor beta chains follows, all from one sample in a study of blood T cells in healthy people across ages. One entry per CDR3 protein, called by TCRdb with MiXCR from the 5' RACE reads. The sample lists about 1.8 million distinct CDR3 sequences, about 50% occurring once. The source material was blood. The receptors originated from a woman aged 35 to 49 in good health. Each CDR3 is given with its conserved first and last residue. Part of the rows lack a size; the others show once, few, many or a class for expanded clones.

TRBV18 - 13 CASSPPSRSEAFF
TRBV28 - 14 CASSSYQTNQPQHF
TRBV7-9 - 14 CASSSTVLYNEQFF
TRBV7-2 - 14 CASSLRQWGTEAFF
TRBV5-1 - 14 CASSLALGTGEQYF
TRBV5-1 few 16 CASRSAWTARGDTQYF
TRBV20-1 - 15 CSARAGGGPYNEQYF
TRBV4-2 once 16 CASSPRDRGSVTEAFF
TRBV3-1 - 16 CASSQELGRAVETQYF
TRBV7-9 - 17 CASSLVLGTGRSNEQFF
TRBV5-6 few 12 CASSVQYNEQFF
TRBV28 - 16 CASSRSPDSSQETQYF
TRBV20-1 - 13 CSARVGQKYGYTF
TRBV7-2 many 17 CASSLVGGAGRYNEQFF
TRBV6-2/TRBV6-3 - 15 CASHPDRGRWYGYTF
TRBV5-4 few 14 CASSIKQSNYGYTF
TRBV5-1 few 14 CASSSGQTTYEQYF
TRBV7-8 - 13 CATETGITDTQYF
TRBV25-1 few 13 CASSGYGQETQYF
TRBV4-3 few 15 CASSRRGGNRDEQFF
TRBV7-8 - 14 CASSSEPSYNEQFF
TRBV15 - 13 CATSRGRSNEQFF
TRBV6-5 once 16 CASSTGQGDETEKLFF